The 19 T cell receptor beta chains listed next were all sequenced from one sample in a study of shared clonotypes between healthy human individuals. The protocol was immunoSEQ multiplex PCR, while the TCRdb copy is restricted to in-frame clones and leaves out a portion. The sample records fewer than 1.6 million clones, about 98.5% being singletons. The specimen was naive CD4+ T cells sorted from blood. Subset reported: CD45RA+ positively selected. The receptors stem from a man between 25 and 39 years old in good health.

The chain uses TRBV28 and TRBJ1-1; D gene uncertain. The germline gives CDR1 MDHEN, CDR2 SYDVKM. V lost 4 bases, J lost 5 bases, and 11 bases lay in between. The CDR3 length is 13 residues. The CDR3 DNA reads as TGTGCCAGCAGTTATACTCCTGGGACTGAAGCTTTCTTT. This gives the protein CASSYTPGTEAFF.

The chain carries TRBV6-5 and TRBJ1-5, with D tentatively TRBD1 (6 bases). The CDR3 loop spans 15 amino acids. Trimming stripped 6 bases from V and 2 bases from J, with 14 bases between. Germline V gene lookup returns CDR1 MNHEY and CDR2 SVGAGI. The CDR3 nucleotides are TGTGCCAGCAGGAAACAGGGAGGGGGCAATCAGCCCCAGCATTTT. Residues: CASRKQGGGNQPQHF.

V usage is TRBV27 and J usage is TRBJ2-3, with D unclear. CDR1 is MNHEY and CDR2 is SMNVEV in the germline V gene (reference sequence). CDR3 length: 14 residues. Trimming pared 3 bases from V and 2 bases from J, leaving 9 bases between. In nucleotides, the CDR3 is TGTGCCAGCAGTTTCGGCAAGTACACAGATACGCAGTATTTT. As protein: CASSFGKYTDTQYF.

On this clone itself: Other DNA sequences in the same sample also yield this CDR3. The V and J genes are TRBV29-1 and TRBJ2-7; D is possibly TRBD1 (6 bases). This CDR3 is 11 amino acids long. Trimming removed 6 bases at V and 2 bases at J, with 8 bases between. CDR1 is SQVTM and CDR2 is ANQGSEA in the germline V gene. This CDR3 reads CSVGQPYEQYF. The DNA for the CDR3 is TGCAGCGTCGGACAGCCCTACGAGCAGTACTTC.

The V gene is TRBV15, the J gene TRBJ1-2; unclear D gene. Germline V gives CDR1 LNHNV, CDR2 YYDKDF (reference sequence). The CDR3 spans 14 residues. With 1 base removed from V and 2 bases from J, the gap between germline ends came to 8 bases. Here the CDR3 reads CATSRVRGNYGYTF. In DNA, the CDR3 is TGTGCCACCAGCAGAGTGCGGGGAAACTATGGCTACACCTTC.

The V gene is TRBV28, the J gene TRBJ1-5; D is perhaps TRBD1 (6 bases). From germline, CDR1 is MDHEN and CDR2 SYDVKM. Between the trimmed V and J ends, which lost 5 bases and 7 bases, there was a span of 21 bases. This CDR3 has 16 amino acids. CDR3 residues: CASSPFSRGAPQPQHF. CDR3 nucleotide sequence: TGTGCCAGCAGTCCTTTCTCTCGGGGGGCGCCCCAGCCCCAGCATTTT.

As regards this clone: The junction differs from germline at one of its ends, possibly a read error. J is TRBJ2-6 and V is TRBV7-7; D not resolved. This CDR3 has 14 residues. In germline, CDR1 is SSHAT, CDR2 FNYEAQ (reference sequence). The CDR3 nucleotides read TGTGCTAGCAGCGAAAGCGCGGGGGCCAACGTCCTGACTTTC. This sequence encodes CASSESAGANVLTF.

This chain links TRBV4-1 with TRBJ1-4; no clear D gene. V was cut by 6 bases and J by 7 bases, with 15 bases left in between. Germline V CDR1 and CDR2: MGHRA, YSYEKL. CDR3 length: 14 amino acids. For the CDR3, the DNA is TGCGCCAGCAGGGAACCCCGGTTCGGTGAAAAACTGTTTTTT. It yields the protein CASREPRFGEKLFF.

The CDR3 here is CASSLWGGLGGYTF. Written as DNA, the CDR3 is TGTGCCAGCAGTCTCTGGGGGGGGCTGGGTGGCTACACCTTC. The V and J genes are TRBV6-5 and TRBJ1-2; TRBD1 is a possible D gene (6 bases). CDR3 length: 14 amino acids. The germline V gene has CDR1 MNHEY and CDR2 SVGAGI. The V gene lost 5 bases and the J gene lost 7 bases, with 17 bases spanning the gap.

The chain has TRBV13 and TRBJ2-5; tentative D call: TRBD2 (5 bases). This CDR3 has 14 residues. The germline V and J ends were trimmed by 3 bases and 5 bases, with 13 bases remaining between them. The germline V gene encodes CDR1 PRHDT and CDR2 FYEKMQ (reference sequence). The CDR3 nucleotides read TGTGCCAGCAGCTTCACCCGGCTAGCTGAGACCCAGTACTTC. Translation: CASSFTRLAETQYF. The variable domain in full, with the rest retrieved from reference TRBV13 and TRBJ2-5, is AAGVIQSPRHLIKEKRETATLKCYPIPRHDTVYWYQQGPGQDPQFLISFYEKMQSDKGSIPDRFSAQQFSDYHSELNMSSLELGDSALYFCASSFTRLAETQYFGPGTRLLVL.

The chain's CDR3 is CASSYGTDYEQYF. The CDR3 nucleotides read TGCGCCAGCAGTTATGGGACTGATTACGAGCAGTACTTC. The rearrangement joins TRBV10-1 to TRBJ2-7; a weak D match, TRBD2 (6 bases). The CDR3 has 13 residues. V was shortened by 5 bases and J by 4 bases, with 12 bases between the two germline ends. Looked up from germline, CDR1 is WNHNN and CDR2 is SYGVQD (reference sequence).

The rearrangement uses TRBV9 and TRBJ2-5, with D possibly matching TRBD2 (6 bases). The CDR3 runs 16 residues. V lost 0 bases and J lost 4, with 16 bases in between. The germline gives CDR1 SGDLS, CDR2 YYNGEE. The CDR3 loop is CASSVESRQGGETQYF. In nucleotides, the CDR3 is TGTGCCAGCAGCGTAGAATCTCGTCAGGGAGGAGAGACCCAGTACTTC.

The gene calls are TRBV9 and TRBJ2-2; D perhaps matches TRBD1 (6 bases). CDR3 length: 14 residues. V was pared by 2 bases and J by 5 bases, with 10 bases between. Germline CDR1 reads SGDLS; CDR2 reads YYNGEE. CDR3 region: CASSVQGRTGELFF. The CDR3 DNA sequence: TGTGCCAGCAGCGTCCAGGGGCGGACCGGGGAGCTGTTTTTT.

The chain combines TRBV7-8 with TRBJ2-7; tentative D call: TRBD2 (6 bases). The CDR3 runs to 15 residues. V lost 0 bases, J lost 0 bases, and 9 bases lay in between. Looked up from germline, CDR1 is SGHVS and CDR2 is FQNEAQ. The CDR3 region has the DNA TGTGCCAGCAGCTTAGCCCGGGACTTCTCCTACGAGCAGTACTTC. It is translated as CASSLARDFSYEQYF.

The chain is built from TRBV5-4 and TRBJ2-6; no clear D. The V end was cut by 1 base, the J end by 0 bases, with 8 bases between. This CDR3 region has 16 residues. The V gene's germline CDR1 is SGHNT and CDR2 YYREEE (reference sequence). CDR3 DNA sequence: TGTGCCAGCAGCTTGCCAGCAGCCTCTGGGGCCAACGTCCTGACTTTC. Protein sequence: CASSLPAASGANVLTF. Full variable domain (remainder filled in from reference TRBV5-4 and TRBJ2-6): ETGVTQSPTHLIKTRGQQVTLRCSSQSGHNTVSWYQQALGQGPQFIFQYYREEENGRGNFPPRFSGLQFPNYSSELNVNALELDDSALYLCASSLPAASGANVLTFGAGSRLTVL.

The V gene is TRBV19, the J gene TRBJ1-3; D is uncertain. The CDR3 totals 15 residues. CDR1 is LNHDA and CDR2 is SQIVND in the germline V gene (reference sequence). Trimming took 5 bases from V and 0 from J, leaving 11 bases between them. The CDR3 DNA follows: TGTGCCAGTAGTCGGAGGGCTAGCTCTGGAAACACCATATATTTT. Amino acid sequence: CASSRRASSGNTIYF.

V and J are TRBV6-5 and TRBJ2-3; D is unclear. CDR1 and CDR2 from the germline V gene are MNHEY and SVGAGI. The V end was cut by 2 bases, the J end by 1 base, with 10 bases between. The length of the CDR3 is 15 residues. The CDR3 nucleotides are TGTGCCAGCAGTTACCTCGCAACGGGCACAGATACGCAGTATTTT. Translating it yields CASSYLATGTDTQYF.

The CDR3 bases are TGCGCCAGCAGCCTAGTGGAGACTGGCTCTGGAAACACCATATATTTT. Encoded protein: CASSLVETGSGNTIYF. The rearrangement joins TRBV5-1 to TRBJ1-3; no clear D gene. Trimming removed 4 bases from V and 0 bases from J, with 14 bases in between. Germline CDR1 and CDR2: SGHRS and YFSETQ. The CDR3 contains 16 residues.

The V gene is TRBV11-2, the J gene TRBJ2-1; D unresolved. Trimming removed 0 bases at V and 9 bases at J, with 9 bases between. In germline, CDR1 is SGHAT, CDR2 FQNNGV. The CDR3 has 13 amino acids. In DNA, the CDR3 is TGTGCCAGCAGCTTAGATATCCATCGTGAGCAGTTCTTC. Translation: CASSLDIHREQFF.